These T cell receptor beta chains were read from a single sample in a study of tumor-infiltrating lymphocytes in primary liver carcinoma. MiXCR was run by TCRdb on the multiplex PCR reads, yielding one entry per CDR3 protein. The table shows fewer than 50,000 distinct CDR3 sequences, with roughly 75% occurring only once. What was sequenced was tumor-adjacent normal liver tissue. Source of these receptors: a woman aged 25 to 39 with primary liver carcinoma and hepatitis B virus infection. Both conserved end residues are part of each CDR3. D genes are given only for firm matches. Not every row has a clone size; where given, it reads once, few, many or a size class.

J: TRBJ2-1
size: NA
D: TRBD1
V: TRBV5-5
DNA: TGTGCCAGCGGCCCCTGGACAGGGAACAATGAGCAGTTCTTT
CDR3: CASGPWTGNNEQFF

J: TRBJ2-3
size: NA
D: TRBD2
V: TRBV6-6
DNA: TGTGCCAGCCGGGCGGGAGAGCTCACAGATACGCAGTATTTT
CDR3: CASRAGELTDTQYF

J: TRBJ2-7
size: NA
D: NA
V: TRBV29-1
DNA: TGCAGCGTTGAAGTCAGTACCTCCTACGAGCAGTACTTC
CDR3: CSVEVSTSYEQYF

J: TRBJ2-1
size: many
D: NA
V: TRBV12-3/TRBV12-4
DNA: TGTGCCAGCAGTCAGACAGCCCTCTACAATGAGCAGTTCTTC
CDR3: CASSQTALYNEQFF

J: TRBJ2-7
size: once
D: NA
V: TRBV29-1
DNA: TGCAGCGTTAAAGCGAAGGGGCGCGAACAGTACTTC
CDR3: CSVKAKGREQYF

J: TRBJ2-6
size: NA
D: NA
V: TRBV4-3
DNA: TGCGCTAGCAGCCAAGAGAGTAGCGAGATAGGCTCTGGGGCCGACGTTCTGACTTTC
CDR3: CASSQESSEIGSGADVLTF

J: TRBJ2-1
size: many
D: TRBD2
V: TRBV4-2
DNA: TGTGCCAGCAGCCAAGATCCTAGCGGGAGGGTGGGTGAGCAGTTCTTC
CDR3: CASSQDPSGRVGEQFF

J: TRBJ2-7
size: medium-sized
D: NA
V: TRBV14
DNA: TGTGCCAGCAGCCCGCGCAGGGGTTGGGGAACCTACGAGCAGTACTTC
CDR3: CASSPRRGWGTYEQYF

J: TRBJ2-3
size: many
D: TRBD1
V: TRBV7-9
DNA: TGTGCCAGCAGCTCCCGGGACAGGGGATACTTAGATACGCAGTATTTT
CDR3: CASSSRDRGYLDTQYF

J: TRBJ2-7
size: few
D: NA
V: TRBV4-2
DNA: TGTGCCAGCAGCCAACTGGGTCCGGGACGTGATATCTACGAGCAGTACTTC
CDR3: CASSQLGPGRDIYEQYF

J: TRBJ1-1
size: NA
D: NA
V: TRBV6-2/TRBV6-3
DNA: TGTGACAGCAGTTACGGGGGGCTGAGCACTGAAGCTTTCTTT
CDR3: CDSSYGGLSTEAFF

J: TRBJ2-5
size: many
D: NA
V: TRBV28
DNA: TGTGCCAGCAGTCCACGGATGGGTTCTGAAGAGACCCAGTACTTC
CDR3: CASSPRMGSEETQYF

J: TRBJ2-2
size: NA
D: NA
V: TRBV28
DNA: TGTACCAGCAGTCTCTTAGTGGAGGTCACCGGGGAGCTGTTTTTT
CDR3: CTSSLLVEVTGELFF

J: TRBJ1-3
size: once
D: TRBD1
V: TRBV6-5
DNA: TGTGCCAGCAGCCACGGACAGGACTCTGGAAACACCGTATATTTT
CDR3: CASSHGQDSGNTVYF

J: TRBJ2-1
size: many
D: TRBD2
V: TRBV30
DNA: TGTGCCTGGAGTGTAATGGGGACTAGCGGGAGCTCCTACAATGAGCAGTTCTTC
CDR3: CAWSVMGTSGSSYNEQFF

J: TRBJ1-2
size: NA
D: TRBD1
V: TRBV4-3
DNA: TGCGCCAGAAGCCAAGTCAGGGGGCGCGGTGACTATGGCTACACCTTC
CDR3: CARSQVRGRGDYGYTF

J: TRBJ2-1
size: NA
D: NA
V: TRBV4-3
DNA: TGCGCTAGCAGCCAAGATGTAGATTACAATGGGCAGTTCTTC
CDR3: CASSQDVDYNGQFF

J: TRBJ2-1
size: NA
D: NA
V: TRBV6-1
DNA: TGTGGCAGCAGTGGATCTCTGGAGGGGGCGGATGAGCACTTCTTC
CDR3: CGSSGSLEGADEHFF

J: TRBJ2-1
size: few
D: TRBD1
V: TRBV6-2/TRBV6-3
DNA: TGTGCCAGCAGTTACTCGATGTTGACAGGGGGTAATGAGCAGTTCTTC
CDR3: CASSYSMLTGGNEQFF

J: TRBJ2-1
size: NA
D: TRBD2
V: TRBV6-5
DNA: TGTGCCAGCGGTCGGACTAGCGCGTCCTACAATGAGCAATTCTTC
CDR3: CASGRTSASYNEQFF

J: TRBJ1-1
size: NA
D: NA
V: TRBV11-2
DNA: TGTGCCAGTAGATATTCAGAGGGGAGGGCTGAAGCATTATTT
CDR3: CASRYSEGRAEALF

J: TRBJ2-1
size: few
D: NA
V: TRBV14
DNA: TGTGCCAGCAGCAGGGACCCTCACGATGAGCAGTTCTTC
CDR3: CASSRDPHDEQFF

J: TRBJ1-6
size: NA
D: NA
V: TRBV6-5
DNA: TGTGCCAACAGTGAAAGGAGTGCCCCTCTTTCACCCCCTCACTTT
CDR3: CANSERSAPLSPPHF

J: TRBJ1-3
size: NA
D: NA
V: TRBV6-1
DNA: TGTGCCAGCAGTGGGCCTATCTCTGGAAACACCATATATTTT
CDR3: CASSGPISGNTIYF

J: TRBJ2-1
size: NA
D: TRBD2
V: TRBV12-3/TRBV12-4
DNA: TGCGCCAGCAGTTACGTTGCGGGAGGGTACAATGAGCAGTTCTTC
CDR3: CASSYVAGGYNEQFF

J: TRBJ1-6
size: once
D: NA
V: TRBV5-6
DNA: TGTGCCAGCAGCTCGCAGGGCCGCACTAATAATTCACCCCTCCATTTT
CDR3: CASSSQGRTNNSPLHF

J: TRBJ2-7
size: NA
D: NA
V: TRBV12-3/TRBV12-4
DNA: TGTACCAGCAGTTTCCCAGGGGCCGGGCAGTACTTC
CDR3: CTSSFPGAGQYF

J: TRBJ2-3
size: once
D: NA
V: TRBV5-4
DNA: TGTGCCAGCAGCGGGCTGCGGAAGCAAACGATAGATACGCGGTATTTT
CDR3: CASSGLRKQTIDTRYF

J: TRBJ2-3
size: once
D: TRBD2
V: TRBV29-1
DNA: TGCAGTGTTATCAGCGGGAGACGGGCCACGGATACGCAGTATTTT
CDR3: CSVISGRRATDTQYF

J: TRBJ2-1
size: NA
D: TRBD2
V: TRBV6-4
DNA: TGTGCCATCAGTGCGCGAGCGGGAGGGCACAATGAGCTGTTCTTC
CDR3: CAISARAGGHNELFF

J: TRBJ2-5
size: many
D: NA
V: TRBV4-2
DNA: TGTGCCAGCAGCCAAGGGGGACTTGGCGGAGAGACCCAGTACTTC
CDR3: CASSQGGLGGETQYF

J: TRBJ2-1
size: NA
D: NA
V: TRBV6-1
DNA: TGTGCCAGCTGTGAAAAGATAGGGGAGTACAATGAGCAGTTCTTC
CDR3: CASCEKIGEYNEQFF

J: TRBJ2-1
size: NA
D: TRBD1
V: TRBV28
DNA: TGTGCCAGTGGTCCAGAACAGGGGGCAGGGAGAGTCAATGAGCAGTTCTTC
CDR3: CASGPEQGAGRVNEQFF

J: TRBJ2-7
size: NA
D: NA
V: TRBV5-4
DNA: TGTGCCATCAGCGTTGACAGCTCCTACGAGCAGTACTTC
CDR3: CAISVDSSYEQYF

J: TRBJ1-6
size: NA
D: NA
V: TRBV12-3/TRBV12-4
DNA: TGTATCAGCAGTTTTGCAACGGGACACTATAATTCACCCCTCCACTTT
CDR3: CISSFATGHYNSPLHF

J: TRBJ2-3
size: few
D: NA
V: TRBV14
DNA: TGTGCCAGCAGCCTATTAATCTCGGATACACAGTATTTT
CDR3: CASSLLISDTQYF

J: TRBJ2-3
size: NA
D: NA
V: TRBV11-2
DNA: TGTGCCATCAGTCGTGGGGGGGGCCTAAGCACAGATACGCAGTATTTT
CDR3: CAISRGGGLSTDTQYF

J: TRBJ2-1
size: NA
D: NA
V: TRBV10-2
DNA: TGCGCCAGCAGTGTACCCGACAATGAGCAGTTCTTC
CDR3: CASSVPDNEQFF

J: TRBJ2-7
size: NA
D: NA
V: TRBV4-2
DNA: TGTACCAGCAGCCAAGATCCCGGGAGCTCCTACGAGCAGTACTTC
CDR3: CTSSQDPGSSYEQYF

J: TRBJ1-1
size: NA
D: NA
V: TRBV29-1
DNA: TGCAGCGTTCAGCTGGGATGGACTGAAGCTTTCTTT
CDR3: CSVQLGWTEAFF

J: TRBJ1-1
size: NA
D: TRBD1
V: TRBV12-3/TRBV12-4
DNA: TGTGCCAACAGCATGGGACAGGGAATGACGGCTTTCTTT
CDR3: CANSMGQGMTAFF

J: TRBJ2-3
size: few
D: NA
V: TRBV11-2
DNA: TGTGCCAGCAGCTTTGACGGGACTACAGATACGCAGTATTTT
CDR3: CASSFDGTTDTQYF

J: TRBJ2-4
size: NA
D: TRBD2
V: TRBV7-2
DNA: TGTGCCAGCAGCTTCTCTAGCGGTCTAGCCAAAAACATTCAGTACTTC
CDR3: CASSFSSGLAKNIQYF

J: TRBJ1-1
size: NA
D: TRBD1
V: TRBV11-2
DNA: TGTGCCACCAGATATACAGGGGTGAGGGCTGAAGCTTTCTTC
CDR3: CATRYTGVRAEAFF

J: TRBJ2-1
size: NA
D: TRBD2
V: TRBV6-5
DNA: TGTGCCAGTACCCCTCCTGGGACTAGCGGGCCTCCGACGTTGTATGAGCAGTTCTTC
CDR3: CASTPPGTSGPPTLYEQFF

J: TRBJ2-6
size: NA
D: NA
V: TRBV5-5
DNA: TGTGCCAGCAGCTTACTGGGAGCCGCTGCTGGGGCCAACGTCCTGACTTTC
CDR3: CASSLLGAAAGANVLTF

J: TRBJ2-6
size: NA
D: NA
V: TRBV5-6
DNA: TGTGCCAGGAGCCAGGACAGTAGCTCCTCTGGGGCCAACGTCCTGACTTTC
CDR3: CARSQDSSSSGANVLTF